The 13 T cell receptor beta chains below were found in one sample sequenced in a study of blood T cell repertoires in COVID-19 (dated by TCRdb to the early 2020s). The library was obtained by the immunoSEQ multiplex PCR assay. TCRdb provides this immuneACCESS table in a form limited to in-frame rearrangements. Some clones are lacking; in checked studies, under half of them reflect an unresolved V gene, and why the rest are absent is not known. The sample profile shows some 170,000 clones; approximately 88% of them were found once. The ten largest clones add up to about a tenth of the sample. Source material: peripheral blood. These receptors were obtained from a woman older than 75 with active or convalescent COVID-19.

This clone was observed a single time. The chain is built from TRBV9 and TRBJ1-1; D call uncertain. The CDR3 runs 13 residues. V was pared by 4 bases and J by 3 bases, with 10 bases between. Germline V gene lookup returns CDR1 SGDLS and CDR2 YYNGEE. The CDR3 sequence is CASSPRSDTEAFF. CDR3 DNA sequence: TGTGCCAGCAGCCCCCGCAGCGACACTGAAGCTTTCTTT.

The chain combines TRBV10-3 with TRBJ1-1, with D uncertain. From germline, CDR1 is ENHRY and CDR2 SYGVKD. Trimming cost V 4 bases and J 0 bases, with 6 bases left between them. There are 13 residues in the CDR3. The CDR3: CAISGSMNTEAFF. CDR3 coding DNA: TGTGCCATCAGTGGCAGTATGAACACTGAAGCTTTCTTT.

CDR3 in amino acids: CASSPPNRGLEDGYTF. The CDR3 nucleotides are TGTGCCAGCTCACCGCCGAACAGGGGGCTGGAGGATGGCTACACCTTC. The chain has TRBV18 and TRBJ1-2; 9 positions match TRBD1. The CDR3 runs to 16 residues. J gave up 6 bases and V 3 bases, and 11 bases lay outside the gene matches. Germline V lookup: CDR1 KGHSH, CDR2 LQKENI.

The chain has TRBV7-2 and TRBJ1-2; weak D call: TRBD1 (6 bases). The CDR3 loop spans 16 amino acids. Trimming left V 3 bases short and J 0 bases short, with 14 bases between. In germline, CDR1 is SGHTA, CDR2 FQGNSA. Written as DNA, the CDR3 is TGTGCCAGCAGCTTGGGGATGGACAGTGCTAACTATGGCTACACCTTC. This sequence encodes CASSLGMDSANYGYTF.

About this clone: At one boundary the junction diverges from the germline segment, which might be a read error. The chain couples TRBV6-5 to TRBJ1-1; D is unresolved. CDR3 length equals 11 residues. Germline CDR1 MNHEY, CDR2 SVGAGI. CDR3 sequence (DNA): TGTGCCAGCAGTCGCGGTACTGTAGCTTTCTTT. It specifies CASSRGTVAFF.

This rearrangement joins TRBV12-3 or TRBV12-4 to TRBJ2-3, with D possibly TRBD1 on 5 matching bases. Trimming left V 6 bases short and J 7 bases short, with 8 bases between. The length of the CDR3 is 11 residues. This CDR3 is CASSPGYTQYF. As DNA, the CDR3 is TGTGCCAGCAGCCCAGGGTATACGCAGTATTTT.

V is TRBV9 and J is TRBJ2-7, with 7 nucleotides matching TRBD2. CDR3 length: 15 amino acids. Germline V gene data show CDR1 as SGDLS and CDR2 as YYNGEE. Losses at the gene ends were 4 bases for V and 6 bases for J; bases not matched to a gene: 13. CDR3 sequence (DNA): TGTGCCAGCAGCCCTCAACTGGGGGGGGGTGGCGAGCAGTACTTC. Residues: CASSPQLGGGGEQYF.

The gene calls are TRBV10-3 and TRBJ1-1; D is unclear. Germline assignment: CDR1 ENHRY and CDR2 SYGVKD. V lost 3 bases and J lost 8, with 10 bases in between. CDR3 length equals 12 residues. CDR3 DNA sequence: TGTGCCATCAGTGAAAGAGTCGAGGAAGCTTTCTTT. Amino acid sequence: CAISERVEEAFF.

V is TRBV9 and J is TRBJ2-1; D perhaps matches TRBD1 (6 bases). The CDR3 contains 17 residues. The V gene lost 3 bases and the J gene lost 5 bases, with 21 bases spanning the gap. The V gene's germline CDR1 is SGDLS and CDR2 YYNGEE. The DNA for the CDR3 is TGTGCCAGCAGCGCGAACCCGCAATGGACAGCGGACAATGAGCAGTTCTTC. Translating gives CASSANPQWTADNEQFF.

This chain joins TRBV6-1 and TRBJ1-3; TRBD1 might be the D (6 bases). The CDR3 is 16 residues long. Germline CDR1 reads MNHNS; CDR2 reads SASEGT. Trimming took 4 bases from V and 2 from J, leaving 15 bases between them. The CDR3 loop is CASSGTDLVPGNTIYF. For the CDR3, the DNA is TGTGCCAGCAGTGGGACAGATCTGGTCCCTGGAAACACCATATATTTT.

V usage is TRBV5-1 and J usage is TRBJ2-2, with a tentative D call TRBD1 (6 bases). The germline CDR1 and CDR2 sequences are SGHRS and YFSETQ. V was clipped by 0 bases and J by 2 bases, with 11 bases between them. The length of the CDR3 is 16 residues. The CDR3 DNA reads as TGCGCCAGCAGCTTGGAAGGGGGACGAAACACCGGGGAGCTGTTTTTT. It encodes CASSLEGGRNTGELFF.

This clone showed up just once. V and J are TRBV2 and TRBJ1-5; 12 bases line up with TRBD1. The CDR3 sequence is 14 residues long. The germline gives CDR1 SNHLY, CDR2 FYNNEI. J gave up 6 bases and V 8 bases, and 5 bases lay outside the gene matches. CDR3 DNA sequence: TGTGCCAGCGGGGGACAGGGGGCAAGTCAGCCCCAGCATTTT. Encoded protein: CASGGQGASQPQHF.

This clone has more than one count but fewer than ten. The chain combines TRBV20-1 with TRBJ1-3; D uncertain. V was shortened by 3 bases and J by 0 bases, with 12 bases between the two germline ends. The CDR3 length is 15 residues. The germline V gene encodes CDR1 DFQATT and CDR2 SNEGSKA (reference sequence). For the CDR3, the DNA is TGCAGTGCTAGTTCTCGTCAGTCCTCTGGAAACACCATATATTTT. Its protein is CSASSRQSSGNTIYF.